This T cell receptor beta chain was identified during a study of T cell responses to AZD1222 COVID-19 vaccine. The CDR3 contains 13 residues. Germline CDR1 MDHEN, CDR2 SYDVKM. V lost 2 bases to trimming and J lost 7 bases, with 11 bases between them. Sequencing used immunoSEQ multiplex PCR; TCRdb keeps in-frame clones, though not all of them. The data contain about 120,000 clones, approximately 90% of them singletons. Details on this clone: Other DNA sequences from this sample encode an identical CDR3 as well.

This chain joins TRBV28 and TRBJ1-1, with D possibly matching TRBD1 (5 bases). Sequenced here: peripheral blood, sampled on day 0 of AZD1222 vaccination. The sequence was obtained from an adult in good health. The DNA of the CDR3 is TGTGCCAGCAGTTTACAGGGCCTGGGTGAAGCTTTCTTT. This translates into CASSLQGLGEAFF.